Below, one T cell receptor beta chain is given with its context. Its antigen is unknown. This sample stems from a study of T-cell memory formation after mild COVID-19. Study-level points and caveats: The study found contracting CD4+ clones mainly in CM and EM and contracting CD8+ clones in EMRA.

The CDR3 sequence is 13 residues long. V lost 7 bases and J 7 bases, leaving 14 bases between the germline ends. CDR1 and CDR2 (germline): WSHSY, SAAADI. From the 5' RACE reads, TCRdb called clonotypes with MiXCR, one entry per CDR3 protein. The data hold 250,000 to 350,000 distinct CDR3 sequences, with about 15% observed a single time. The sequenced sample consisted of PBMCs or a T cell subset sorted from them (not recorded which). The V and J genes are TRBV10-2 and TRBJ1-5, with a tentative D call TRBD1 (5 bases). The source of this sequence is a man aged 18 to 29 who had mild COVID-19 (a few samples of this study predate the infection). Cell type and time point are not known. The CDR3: CASTETGGQPQHF. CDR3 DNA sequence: TGCGCCAGCACCGAAACAGGCGGGCAGCCCCAGCATTTT.